The text below deals with one T cell receptor beta chain. No antigen is known for it. The entry originates in a study of regulatory T cells in long-lasting Graves disease. Broader study findings: Favoring TRBV28, TRBJ1-2 and TRBJ2-5 was a feature seen in persistent disease.

The sample's time point: newly diagnosed GD, antithyroid drugs for less than 3 months. Construction of the TCR library relied on RNA isolated from PBMCs. Graves' disease diagnoses followed American Thyroid Association guidelines. CDR1 MNHGY and CDR2 SVAAGI come from the germline V gene. The CDR3 runs 14 residues. V shed 4 bases, J shed 10 bases, and the junction held 8 bases outside the gene matches. Building of the TCR beta libraries involved iRepertoire HTBI primers and Arm-PCR of CDR3 regions. From the multiplex PCR reads, TCRdb called clonotypes with MiXCR, one entry per CDR3 protein. The profile shows more than 450,000 distinct CDR3 sequences, around 12% of them singletons. This sample also appeared in a second study, on T cells in Graves' hyperthyroidism and ophthalmopathy. That source notes: It was uncontrolled infection, other autoimmune disease, pregnancy or lactation that excluded patients. The HTBI primer set was used in a first-round RT-PCR of the TCR CDR3.

The source of this sequence is a woman in her twenties or thirties with Graves disease. The sequencing used peripheral blood mononuclear cells (PBMCs), collected at new diagnosis, from a patient treated with antithyroid drugs. The chain is built from TRBV6-9 and TRBJ1-4, with 8 bases fitting TRBD1. CDR3: CASSSGQGYGKLFF. The CDR3 coding sequence is TGTGCCAGCAGTTCCGGACAGGGATACGGAAAACTGTTTTTT.